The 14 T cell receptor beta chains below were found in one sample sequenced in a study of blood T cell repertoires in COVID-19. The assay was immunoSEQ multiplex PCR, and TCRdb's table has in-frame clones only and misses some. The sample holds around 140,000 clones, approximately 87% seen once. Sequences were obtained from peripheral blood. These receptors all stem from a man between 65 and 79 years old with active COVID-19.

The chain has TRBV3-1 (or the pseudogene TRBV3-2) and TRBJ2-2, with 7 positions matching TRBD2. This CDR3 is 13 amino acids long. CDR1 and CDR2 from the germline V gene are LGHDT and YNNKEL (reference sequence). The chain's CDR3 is CASGTTNTGELFF. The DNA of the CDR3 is TGTGCAAGTGGGACTACGAACACCGGGGAGCTGTTTTTT.

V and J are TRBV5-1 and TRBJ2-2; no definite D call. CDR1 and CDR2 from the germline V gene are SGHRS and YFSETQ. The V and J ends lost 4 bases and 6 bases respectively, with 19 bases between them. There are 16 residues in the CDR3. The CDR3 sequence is CASSVGSSQEAGELFF. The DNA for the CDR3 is TGCGCCAGCAGCGTGGGATCTTCTCAGGAAGCCGGGGAGCTGTTTTTT. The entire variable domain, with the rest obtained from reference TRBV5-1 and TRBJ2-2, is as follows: KAGVTQTPRYLIKTRGQQVTLSCSPISGHRSVSWYQQTPGQGLQFLFEYFSETQRNKGNFPGRFSGRQFSNSRSEMNVSTLELGDSALYLCASSVGSSQEAGELFFGEGSRLTVL.

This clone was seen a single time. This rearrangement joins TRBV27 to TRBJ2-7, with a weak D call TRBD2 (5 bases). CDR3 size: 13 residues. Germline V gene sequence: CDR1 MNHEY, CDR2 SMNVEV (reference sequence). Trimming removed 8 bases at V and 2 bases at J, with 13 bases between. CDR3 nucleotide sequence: TGTGCCAGCTCATACGGGGAGCCCTACGAGCAGTACTTC. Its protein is CASSYGEPYEQYF.

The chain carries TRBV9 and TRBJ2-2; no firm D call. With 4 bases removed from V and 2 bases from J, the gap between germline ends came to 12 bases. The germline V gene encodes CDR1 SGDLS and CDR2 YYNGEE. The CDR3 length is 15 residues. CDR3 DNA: TGTGCCAGCAGCCTATCCCCCGTCAACACCGGGGAGCTGTTTTTT. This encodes CASSLSPVNTGELFF.

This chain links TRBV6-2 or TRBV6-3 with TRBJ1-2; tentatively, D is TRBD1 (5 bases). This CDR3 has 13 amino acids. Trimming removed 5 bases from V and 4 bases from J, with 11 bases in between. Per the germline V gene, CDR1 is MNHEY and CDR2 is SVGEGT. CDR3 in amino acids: CASSPPRAYGYTF. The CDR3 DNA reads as TGTGCCAGCAGTCCCCCCAGGGCCTATGGCTACACCTTC.

CDR3 region: CASSFGRGYEQYF. CDR3 in DNA: TGTGCCAGCAGTTTTGGCAGGGGCTACGAGCAGTACTTC. V usage is TRBV27 and J usage is TRBJ2-7; D might be TRBD1 (6 bases). The CDR3 runs to 13 residues. Trimming pared 3 bases from V and 3 bases from J, leaving 9 bases between. Germline V gene data show CDR1 as MNHEY and CDR2 as SMNVEV (reference sequence).

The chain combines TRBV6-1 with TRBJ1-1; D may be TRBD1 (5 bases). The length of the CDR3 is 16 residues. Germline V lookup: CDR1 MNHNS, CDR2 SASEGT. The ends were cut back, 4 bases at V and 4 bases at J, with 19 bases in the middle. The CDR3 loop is CASSVLGGEITTEAFF. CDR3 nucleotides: TGTGCCAGCAGTGTTCTGGGAGGGGAAATAACCACTGAAGCTTTCTTT.

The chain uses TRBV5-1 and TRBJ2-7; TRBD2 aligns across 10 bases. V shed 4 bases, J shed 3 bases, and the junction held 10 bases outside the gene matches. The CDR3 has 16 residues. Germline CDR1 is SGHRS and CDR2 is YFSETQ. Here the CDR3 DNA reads TGCGCCAGCAGCCTGGTGAGAGCGGGGGGGGACTACGAGCAGTACTTC. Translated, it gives CASSLVRAGGDYEQYF. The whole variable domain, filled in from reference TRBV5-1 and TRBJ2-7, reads KAGVTQTPRYLIKTRGQQVTLSCSPISGHRSVSWYQQTPGQGLQFLFEYFSETQRNKGNFPGRFSGRQFSNSRSEMNVSTLELGDSALYLCASSLVRAGGDYEQYFGPGTRLTVT.

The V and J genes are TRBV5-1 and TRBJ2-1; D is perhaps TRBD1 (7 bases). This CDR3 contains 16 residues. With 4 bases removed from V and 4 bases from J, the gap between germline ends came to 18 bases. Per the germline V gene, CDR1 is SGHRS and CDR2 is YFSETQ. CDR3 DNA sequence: TGCGCCAGCAGCCCCTCGGAGGGGGCGGCATACAATGAGCAGTTCTTC. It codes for CASSPSEGAAYNEQFF.

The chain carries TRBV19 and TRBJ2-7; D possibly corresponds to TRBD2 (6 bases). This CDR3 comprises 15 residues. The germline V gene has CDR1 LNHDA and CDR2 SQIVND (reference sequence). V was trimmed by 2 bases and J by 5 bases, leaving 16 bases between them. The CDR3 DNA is TGTGCCAGTAGTATAACCCTGGGGGGAGCTCACGAGCAGTACTTC. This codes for CASSITLGGAHEQYF.

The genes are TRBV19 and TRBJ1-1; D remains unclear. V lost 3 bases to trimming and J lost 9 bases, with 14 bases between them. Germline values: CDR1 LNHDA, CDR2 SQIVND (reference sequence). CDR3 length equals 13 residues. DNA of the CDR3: TGTGCCAGTAGTATGGACTGGACGAAAAAAGCTTTCTTT. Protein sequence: CASSMDWTKKAFF.

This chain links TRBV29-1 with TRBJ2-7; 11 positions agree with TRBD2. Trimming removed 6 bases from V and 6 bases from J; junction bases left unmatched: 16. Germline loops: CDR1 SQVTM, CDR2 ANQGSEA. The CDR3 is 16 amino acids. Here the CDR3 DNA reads TGCAGCGTGACGACTAGCGGGAATTCCAGGGGTCTCGAGCAGTACTTC. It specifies CSVTTSGNSRGLEQYF.

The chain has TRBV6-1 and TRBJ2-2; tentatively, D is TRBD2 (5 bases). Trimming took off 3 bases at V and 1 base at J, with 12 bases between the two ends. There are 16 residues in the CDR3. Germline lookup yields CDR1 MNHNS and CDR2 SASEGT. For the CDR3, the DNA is TGTGCCAGCAGTGACGCGGGCCCAATGAACACCGGGGAGCTGTTTTTT. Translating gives CASSDAGPMNTGELFF.

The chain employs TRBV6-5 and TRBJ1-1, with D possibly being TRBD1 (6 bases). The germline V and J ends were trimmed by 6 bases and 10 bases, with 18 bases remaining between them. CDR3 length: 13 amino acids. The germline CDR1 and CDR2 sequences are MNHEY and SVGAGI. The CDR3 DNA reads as TGTGCCAGCAGACTCAGGACAGATCTAGGAGCTTTCTTT. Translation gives CASRLRTDLGAFF.